This T cell receptor beta chain was identified in a study of beta chain features in type 1 diabetes. General study points: VDJ junctions from patients with type 1 diabetes contained fewer insertions and more deletions.

Germline CDR1 and CDR2: MNHEY and SMNVEV (reference sequence). The CDR3 runs to 15 residues. The junction had 11 bases not matched to a gene; V was cut back by 5 bases and J by 9 bases. Reverse transcription of all isolated RNA meant that expressed TCRB transcripts were sequenced. Average reads for naive, central memory and regulatory T cell samples were about 3.6 million. Clones were read by immunoSEQ multiplex PCR, and TCRdb kept only the in-frame ones, dropping some. The sample holds some 160,000 clones; 9% to 10% are singletons and the top ten take 2% to 3%. Details on this clone: Its antigen is unidentified.

This clonotype was sampled from a young woman in good health. Material: central memory CD4+ T cells from blood. The V gene is TRBV27, the J gene TRBJ2-1; 9 bases are a match to TRBD1. CDR3 in DNA: TGTGCCAGCAGTCCGGGGACAGGGAGTGAGACTGAGCAGTTCTTC. It is translated as CASSPGTGSETEQFF.